The 27 T cell receptor beta chains below come from one sample, sequenced in a study of neurological immune-mediated disorders. TCRdb independently ran MiXCR on the 5' RACE reads; one entry per CDR3 protein. The data show around 62,000 distinct CDR3 sequences, with approximately 4.2% seen just once and just over 2.5% held by the top ten. The sequencing input was PBMCs. These TCRs come from a man over 45 with multiple sclerosis.

This clonotype came up many times. The chain employs TRBV7-9 and TRBJ2-7, with 7 bases that match TRBD1. Per the germline V gene, CDR1 is SEHNR and CDR2 is FQNEAQ (reference sequence). With 5 bases clipped from V and 0 bases from J, the junction kept 13 bases outside the gene matches. The CDR3 sequence is 17 residues long. CDR3 sequence: CASSETGTVPSSYEQYF. DNA for the CDR3: TGTGCCAGCAGCGAGACAGGGACGGTCCCAAGCTCCTACGAGCAGTACTTC.

The sample holds many counts of this clonotype. V and J are TRBV5-8 and TRBJ2-4, with a possible D match to TRBD1 (5 bases). The CDR3 covers 13 residues. The V end lost 7 bases, the J end lost 2 bases, and 10 bases lay between the germline ends. Germline assignment: CDR1 SGHTS and CDR2 YDEGEE. CDR3 DNA sequence: TGTGCCAGCTCAGGGTTGTCCAAAAACATTCAGTACTTC. It specifies CASSGLSKNIQYF.

This clonotype was recorded at least ten times. The CDR3 nucleotides read TGTGCCAGCAGAGCGGGACAGGGAGACTACGAGCAGTACTTC. Encoded protein: CASRAGQGDYEQYF. The chain uses TRBV2 and TRBJ2-7, with 9 bases lining up with TRBD1. The CDR3 spans 14 residues. Germline loops: CDR1 SNHLY, CDR2 FYNNEI. The trim removed 6 bases at V and 3 bases at J, leaving 6 bases unmatched.

The chain couples TRBV20-1 to TRBJ2-2; D may be TRBD2 (6 bases). In germline, CDR1 is DFQATT, CDR2 SNEGSKA (reference sequence). This CDR3 has 15 amino acids. Trimming pared 0 bases from V and 5 bases from J, leaving 13 bases between. The CDR3 protein is CSAREGPGVTGELFF. The CDR3, as DNA: TGCAGTGCTAGAGAGGGACCGGGGGTAACCGGGGAGCTGTTTTTT.

This clonotype showed up many times. V gene TRBV4-1 combines with J gene TRBJ2-2, with TRBD1 matching over 8 bases. CDR1 is MGHRA, CDR2 YSYEKL, per germline. J lost 5 bases, V lost 1 base, and 3 bases had no gene match. There are 15 residues in the CDR3. In nucleotides, the CDR3 is TGCGCCAGCAGCCAAGGGGACAGGCTTACCGGGGAGCTGTTTTTT. Translated, it gives CASSQGDRLTGELFF.

This clonotype was detected many times. The J gene is TRBJ2-5, the V gene TRBV20-1; TRBD2 agrees at 9 bases. The CDR3 contains 14 residues. The germline gives CDR1 DFQATT, CDR2 SNEGSKA (reference sequence). V lost 2 bases and J lost 5; bases outside the gene matches: 6. CDR3 residues: CSARSSSGVETQYF. Here the CDR3 DNA reads TGCAGTGCTAGATCTTCTAGCGGGGTGGAGACCCAGTACTTC.

This clonotype was recorded at least ten times. The V and J genes are TRBV5-5 and TRBJ1-2; D gene ambiguous. This CDR3 comprises 15 residues. Trimming left V 4 bases short and J 2 bases short, with 15 bases between. Germline V gene sequence: CDR1 SGHKS, CDR2 YYEKEE (reference sequence). The DNA of the CDR3 is TGTGCCAGCAGCATTGCTCAGGTCAGCAACTATGGCTACACCTTC. Encoded protein: CASSIAQVSNYGYTF.

This clonotype was seen repeatedly, ten times or more. The DNA of the CDR3 is TGTGCCAGTAAACAGGGGGAACAAGAGACCCAGTACTTC. As protein: CASKQGEQETQYF. V usage is TRBV2 and J usage is TRBJ2-5, with TRBD1 matching over 8 bases. Looked up from germline, CDR1 is SNHLY and CDR2 is FYNNEI. The CDR3 consists of 13 residues. V was clipped by 9 bases and J by 2 bases; unmatched bases: 5.

This clonotype has ten or more counts. The chain combines TRBV5-1 with TRBJ2-7, with a weak D call TRBD2 (6 bases). CDR3 length: 14 amino acids. Trimming removed 4 bases from V and 5 bases from J, with 16 bases in between. Germline lookup yields CDR1 SGHRS and CDR2 YFSETQ. The CDR3 reads CASSLQTSSDEQYF. The CDR3, as DNA: TGCGCCAGCAGCCTCCAAACTAGCTCAGACGAGCAGTACTTC.

J is TRBJ2-3 and V is TRBV7-2; no definite D call. The CDR3 has 13 amino acids. The V gene lost 4 bases and the J gene lost 4 bases, with 9 bases spanning the gap. From germline, CDR1 is SGHTA and CDR2 FQGNSA. As DNA, the CDR3 is TGTGCCAGCAGCTCACCAACCCCAGATACGCAGTATTTT. Translated: CASSSPTPDTQYF.

This clonotype was seen repeatedly, ten times or more. V gene TRBV18 combines with J gene TRBJ2-7, with 7 bases that match TRBD1. This CDR3 is built from 13 residues. J was trimmed by 5 bases and V by 2 bases; bases with no gene match: 3. Germline V lookup: CDR1 KGHSH, CDR2 LQKENI. DNA of the CDR3: TGTGCCAGCTCACCAAGACAGGGAGACGAGCAGTACTTC. Translating it yields CASSPRQGDEQYF.

This clonotype was observed at least ten times. The V call is TRBV5-1, the J call TRBJ2-7; TRBD1 matches at 7 bases. The CDR3 sequence is 16 residues long. With 0 bases clipped from V and 4 bases from J, the junction kept 10 bases outside the gene matches. Per the germline V gene, CDR1 is SGHRS and CDR2 is YFSETQ. This chain's CDR3 is CASSLGTGRLGYEQYV. CDR3 DNA: TGCGCCAGCAGCTTGGGGACAGGCCGTTTGGGTTACGAGCAGTACGTC.

This clonotype came up many times. CDR3 sequence: CASSLTAGAGDSPLHF. The CDR3 DNA follows: TGCGCCAGCAGCTTGACCGCAGGGGCCGGGGATTCACCCCTCCACTTT. This chain connects TRBV5-1 to TRBJ1-6; D is perhaps TRBD1 (6 bases). The V gene lost 1 base and the J gene lost 8 bases, with 16 bases spanning the gap. This CDR3 region has 16 residues. In germline, CDR1 is SGHRS, CDR2 YFSETQ. The variable domain in full, completed from reference TRBV5-1 and TRBJ1-6, reads KAGVTQTPRYLIKTRGQQVTLSCSPISGHRSVSWYQQTPGQGLQFLFEYFSETQRNKGNFPGRFSGRQFSNSRSEMNVSTLELGDSALYLCASSLTAGAGDSPLHFGNGTRLTVT.

V is TRBV7-2 and J is TRBJ1-1, with D uncertain. Germline values: CDR1 SGHTA, CDR2 FQGNSA. The CDR3 is 15 residues long. Trimming cost V 3 bases and J 4 bases, with 15 bases left between them. The CDR3 sequence is CASSFPNREFTEAFF. The CDR3 DNA reads as TGTGCCAGCAGCTTCCCCAACCGGGAGTTCACTGAAGCTTTCTTT.

This clonotype was seen repeatedly, ten times or more. Here the CDR3 reads CASRGLAGVISTDTQYF. The CDR3 DNA reads as TGTGCCAGCAGGGGACTAGCGGGGGTGATTAGCACAGATACGCAGTATTTT. The rearrangement links TRBV7-2 to TRBJ2-3, with 14 positions matching TRBD2. The CDR3 is 17 residues long. The trim removed 6 bases at V and 0 bases at J, leaving 5 bases unmatched. Germline CDR1 reads SGHTA; CDR2 reads FQGNSA. The complete variable domain, with remaining parts taken from reference TRBV7-2 and TRBJ2-3, reads GAGVSQSPSNKVTEKGKDVELRCDPISGHTALYWYRQSLGQGLEFLIYFQGNSAPDKSGLPSDRFSAERTGGSVSTLTIQRTQQEDSAVYLCASRGLAGVISTDTQYFGPGTRLTVL.

This clonotype has ten or more counts. The CDR3 spells CASSRRRTDYNEQFF. In DNA form, the CDR3 reads TGCGCCAGCAGCCGGAGGAGGACGGACTACAATGAGCAGTTCTTC. This chain uses TRBV5-1 with TRBJ2-1; tentatively, D is TRBD2 (5 bases). Germline CDR1 and CDR2: SGHRS and YFSETQ. The CDR3 loop spans 15 amino acids. Trimming removed 4 bases at V and 3 bases at J, with 14 bases between.

This clonotype has a count of ten or more. J is TRBJ1-1 and V is TRBV29-1, with D hard to call. Germline V gene sequence: CDR1 SQVTM, CDR2 ANQGSEA. This CDR3 has 13 amino acids. V was clipped by 3 bases and J by 0 bases, with 8 bases between them. This chain's CDR3 is CSVENNLNTEAFF. The CDR3 DNA is TGCAGCGTTGAGAATAACCTGAACACTGAAGCTTTCTTT.

This clonotype was detected ten times or more. The chain employs TRBV28 and TRBJ2-3; 9 nucleotides match TRBD2. The germline CDR1 and CDR2 sequences are MDHEN and SYDVKM. V trimming: 1 base; J trimming: 4 bases; junction bases outside the gene matches: 3. The length of the CDR3 is 15 residues. CDR3 region: CASSLLSSGADTQYF. DNA of the CDR3: TGTGCCAGCAGTTTATTATCTAGCGGGGCAGATACGCAGTATTTT.

This clonotype was detected ten times or more. V is TRBV6-2 or TRBV6-3 and J is TRBJ2-7, with D possibly being TRBD1 or TRBD2 (5 bases each). This CDR3 is built from 13 residues. Germline loops: CDR1 MNHEY, CDR2 SVGEGT. Trimming pared 10 bases from V and 2 bases from J, leaving 15 bases between. This chain's CDR3 is CATSGRAAYEQYF. The CDR3 nucleotides read TGTGCCACCTCGGGGCGTGCAGCCTACGAGCAGTACTTC.

This clonotype was observed at least ten times. The gene calls are TRBV6-5 and TRBJ2-7, with TRBD1 matching over 10 bases. Germline V lookup: CDR1 MNHEY, CDR2 SVGAGI. The V segment lost 5 bases and the J segment 6 bases; nucleotides outside the gene matches: 10. The CDR3 has 15 residues. As DNA, the CDR3 is TGTGCCAGCAGTGTACCCGGGACAGGGGCTGGCGAGCAGTACTTC. It encodes CASSVPGTGAGEQYF.

On this clonotype itself: A single base separates this from a much larger clone, so it may be a read error. CDR3 nucleotide sequence: TGTGCCAACAGCCCTGGGGGGGCATGGGAGACCCAGTACTTC. Encoded protein: CANSPGGAWETQYF. The J gene is TRBJ2-5, the V gene TRBV7-9; weak D call: TRBD2 (7 bases). Germline CDR1 is SEHNR and CDR2 is FQNEAQ (reference sequence). This CDR3 is 14 amino acids long.

This clonotype was observed many times. The gene calls are TRBV20-1 and TRBJ1-5, with D possibly TRBD1 on 6 matching bases. The CDR3 covers 13 residues. From germline, CDR1 is DFQATT and CDR2 SNEGSKA (reference sequence). Deletions cut 3 bases from V and 4 bases from J, with 10 bases between. The CDR3 bases are TGCAGTGCTAGTTGGCAGGGGAATCAGCCCCAGCATTTT. Protein: CSASWQGNQPQHF.

This clonotype showed up many times. CDR3 coding DNA: TGTGCCAGCAGTGAAGACAGGGTGAACACTGAAGCTTTCTTT. It codes for CASSEDRVNTEAFF. J is TRBJ1-1 and V is TRBV2, with TRBD1 as a possible D gene (6 bases). This CDR3 is built from 14 residues. Trimming cost V 1 base and J 0 bases, with 6 bases left between them. The germline V gene encodes CDR1 SNHLY and CDR2 FYNNEI.

In the case of this clonotype: One base away lies a much larger clone, so this may be a sequencing read error. The V and J genes are TRBV5-1 and TRBJ2-7, with a weak D call TRBD2 (6 bases). This CDR3 spans 14 amino acids. Germline CDR1 SGHRS, CDR2 YFSETQ. Trimming stripped 0 bases from V and 7 bases from J, with 14 bases between. The CDR3 reads CASSLGWTIEEQYF. The CDR3 nucleotides read TGCGCCAGCAGCTTGGGGTGGACTATCGAAGAGCAGTACTTC.

The chain uses TRBV7-3 and TRBJ2-3; 8 nucleotides align to TRBD2. This CDR3 is 16 amino acids long. Germline loops: CDR1 SGHTA, CDR2 FQGTGA. Losses at the gene ends were 3 bases for V and 1 base for J; bases not matched to a gene: 6. The CDR3 protein is CASSLGSGGRTDTQYF. The CDR3, as DNA: TGTGCCAGCAGCTTGGGGAGCGGGGGCCGCACAGATACGCAGTATTTT.

In its sample, this clonotype was seen many times. The chain links TRBV6-6 to TRBJ1-5; no definite D call. This CDR3 is 13 amino acids long. CDR1 is MNHNY and CDR2 is SVGAGI in the germline V gene (reference sequence). Trimming took off 5 bases at V and 4 bases at J, with 9 bases between the two ends. The CDR3 DNA reads as TGTGCCAGCAGTGTTAGAGTTAATCAGCCCCAGCATTTT. Residues: CASSVRVNQPQHF.

This clonotype appeared many times. This chain joins TRBV5-5 and TRBJ1-1; no clear D gene. Trimming removed 4 bases at V and 3 bases at J, with 4 bases between. Germline V gives CDR1 SGHKS, CDR2 YYEKEE (reference sequence). The CDR3 runs 11 residues. In DNA, the CDR3 is TGTGCCAGCAGCCTTCACACTGAAGCTTTCTTT. It yields the protein CASSLHTEAFF.